Presented here are 11 T cell receptor beta chains from one specimen sequenced in a study of T-cell memory formation after mild COVID-19. TCRdb reanalysed the 5' RACE reads using MiXCR and keeps one entry per CDR3 protein. This repertoire shows 250,000 to 350,000 distinct CDR3 sequences, roughly 15% found once; its top ten account for roughly 20%. What was sequenced was PBMCs or a T cell subset sorted from them (not recorded which). The receptors shown here come from a man aged 18-30 years who had mild COVID-19 (a few samples of this study predate the infection). Cell type and time point are not known.

The rearrangement links TRBV11-1 to TRBJ2-2; D is unclear. There are 14 residues in the CDR3. Deletions cut 4 bases from V and 4 bases from J, with 10 bases between. Looked up from germline, CDR1 is SGHAT and CDR2 is FQDESV (reference sequence). In DNA, the CDR3 is TGTGCCAGCAGCTCCGTCTGGAGCACCGGGGAGCTGTTTTTT. Protein product: CASSSVWSTGELFF.

In DNA form, the CDR3 reads TGCAGTGCTAGCCGAGACCGTAATCAGCCCCAGCATTTT. Translated, it gives CSASRDRNQPQHF. V usage is TRBV20-1 and J usage is TRBJ1-5, with D hard to call. Germline values: CDR1 DFQATT, CDR2 SNEGSKA (reference sequence). Trimming removed 3 bases at V and 4 bases at J, with 10 bases between. CDR3 length: 13 amino acids.

This clonotype was observed a few times. The chain joins TRBV7-2 to TRBJ1-1; no clear D. V gave up 3 bases and J gave up 0 bases, with 5 bases separating them. The germline V gene encodes CDR1 SGHTA and CDR2 FQGNSA. The CDR3 extends over 13 amino acids. The CDR3 coding sequence is TGTGCCAGCAGCTTTATCATGAACACTGAAGCTTTCTTT. Encoded protein: CASSFIMNTEAFF.

This clonotype has just a few counts. Written as DNA, the CDR3 is TGTGCCAGCAAATTCCAGCTAGGGACCACTGAAGCTTTCTTT. It specifies CASKFQLGTTEAFF. The V and J genes are TRBV2 and TRBJ1-1; a weak D match, TRBD1 (5 bases). The germline V and J ends were trimmed by 7 bases and 4 bases, with 16 bases remaining between them. The V gene's germline CDR1 is SNHLY and CDR2 FYNNEI. The CDR3 loop spans 14 amino acids. Drawing the rest from reference TRBV2 and TRBJ1-1, the complete variable domain is EPEVTQTPSHQVTQMGQEVILRCVPISNHLYFYWYRQILGQKVEFLVSFYNNEISEKSEIFDDQFSVERPDGSNFTLKIRSTKLEDSAMYFCASKFQLGTTEAFFGQGTRLTVV.

This clonotype was seen a handful of times. The J gene is TRBJ2-7, the V gene TRBV6-2 or TRBV6-3, with D unresolved. This CDR3 contains 14 residues. Trimming stripped 2 bases from V and 7 bases from J, with 15 bases between. Germline-derived CDR1 and CDR2 are MNHEY and SVGEGT. CDR3 DNA: TGTGCCAGCAGTTACGATCTCGGACGTGGGGAGCAGTACTTC. It codes for CASSYDLGRGEQYF.

This clonotype has a handful of counts. The chain uses TRBV11-3 and TRBJ2-3, with 7 positions matching TRBD1. CDR1 SGHNT and CDR2 YENEEA come from the germline V gene. After removal of 5 bases from V and 4 bases from J, the junction contained 9 bases not matched to a gene. This CDR3 spans 15 amino acids. CDR3 residues: CASSLRQGGSDTQYF. CDR3 sequence (DNA): TGTGCCAGCAGCCTAAGACAGGGTGGTTCAGATACGCAGTATTTT.

The chain couples TRBV28 to TRBJ1-1, with D uncertain. There are 11 residues in the CDR3. Germline V gene data show CDR1 as MDHEN and CDR2 as SYDVKM. The V and J ends lost 7 bases and 2 bases respectively, with 5 bases between them. This CDR3 is CASTLNTEAFF. CDR3 DNA: TGTGCCAGCACTCTCAACACTGAAGCTTTCTTT.

This clonotype was detected only a few times. The chain has TRBV20-1 and TRBJ1-3; TRBD1 is a possible D gene (6 bases). This CDR3 spans 13 amino acids. Germline V gene data show CDR1 as DFQATT and CDR2 as SNEGSKA (reference sequence). For the CDR3, the DNA is TGCAGCTCGATGGGGGGCGCTGGAAACACCATATATTTT. Its protein product is CSSMGGAGNTIYF.

This clonotype has a count of ten or more. The chain combines TRBV7-9 with TRBJ1-5; weak D call: TRBD1 (5 bases). The V gene lost 3 bases and the J gene lost 4 bases, with 10 bases spanning the gap. From germline, CDR1 is SEHNR and CDR2 FQNEAQ (reference sequence). The CDR3 is 14 residues long. The CDR3 DNA is TGTGCCAGCAGCTTGGAGGACACAAATCAGCCCCAGCATTTT. Amino acids: CASSLEDTNQPQHF.

The gene calls are TRBV7-3 and TRBJ2-3; the match to TRBD2 covers 8 bases. V was clipped by 6 bases and J by 4 bases; unmatched bases: 6. Germline V gene data show CDR1 as SGHTA and CDR2 as FQGTGA. The CDR3 has 14 residues. The chain's CDR3 is CASRNGGAADTQYF. The CDR3 DNA sequence: TGTGCCAGCAGAAACGGGGGGGCCGCAGATACGCAGTATTTT.

The V gene is TRBV7-3, the J gene TRBJ1-6, with D perhaps matching TRBD1 (5 bases). The CDR3 totals 14 residues. CDR1 and CDR2 from the germline V gene are SGHTA and FQGTGA. V dropped 5 bases and J dropped 7 bases, with 12 bases sitting between them. The CDR3 DNA is TGTGCCAGCAGCCCGGATGGGGGGAATTCACCCCTCCACTTT. This translates into CASSPDGGNSPLHF.